The rows below give T cell receptor beta chains drawn from one sample of a study of blood T cells in healthy people across ages. TCRdb reprocessed the 5' RACE reads with MiXCR, giving one entry per CDR3 protein. Here the sample spans roughly 900,000 distinct CDR3 sequences, about 30% being singletons. The sequenced sample consisted of blood. The receptor source for this set is a woman of 80 years or more in good health. Each CDR3 is given with its conserved first and last residue. A D gene is named only where the DNA matches it firmly. The size entry is marked missing in some rows and otherwise reads once, few, many or a size class.

size	D	V	J	DNA	CDR3
many	NA	TRBV6-2/TRBV6-3	TRBJ1-2	TGTGCCAGCAGTCCGCAGAGGAGGTATGGCTACACCTTC	CASSPQRRYGYTF
many	NA	TRBV2	TRBJ2-7	TGTGCCAGCAGTGAACGGGCTGGGTTTGGCGAGCAGTACTTC	CASSERAGFGEQYF
NA	TRBD2	TRBV7-2	TRBJ2-2	TGTGCCAGCAGCGCGAGACTAGCGCTCACCGGGGAGCTGTTTTTT	CASSARLALTGELFF
NA	NA	TRBV10-3	TRBJ2-7	TGTGCCATCAGCGCCTCTCTGGGGGGCGCGGGGTACAATGAGCAGTACTTC	CAISASLGGAGYNEQYF
NA	NA	TRBV7-2	TRBJ1-6	TGTGCCAGCAGCCAAGAGAATAATTCACCCCTCCACTTT	CASSQENNSPLHF
few	TRBD1	TRBV6-2/TRBV6-3	TRBJ1-5	TGTGCCAGCAGTTACCCTACCAGGGGGTATCAGCCCCAGCATTTT	CASSYPTRGYQPQHF
NA	NA	TRBV6-2/TRBV6-3	TRBJ1-2	TGTGCCAGCAGTTATGTGGGGAGAGGTGGCTACACCTTC	CASSYVGRGGYTF
NA	NA	TRBV18	TRBJ2-7	TGTGCCAGCTCACCACACGGAACCCTCACCGAGCAGTACTTC	CASSPHGTLTEQYF
NA	TRBD2	TRBV5-1	TRBJ2-1	TGCGCCAGCAGCTTAAGCACACAGGGTTCTAGCGGGATGAATGAGCAGTTCTTC	CASSLSTQGSSGMNEQFF
NA	TRBD2	TRBV2	TRBJ2-7	TGTGCCAGCAGGAGGGTCGGGACTAGCGGGAGGTACGAGCAGTACTTC	CASRRVGTSGRYEQYF
many	TRBD2	TRBV10-3	TRBJ2-1	TGTGCCTCCAGGACTAGCGGGGGGGCCGACGTATTCTATGAGCAGTTCTTC	CASRTSGGADVFYEQFF
NA	NA	TRBV7-2	TRBJ2-3	TGTGCCAGCAGCTCCAAAGGCAGGCTAGGCACAGATACGCAGTATTTT	CASSSKGRLGTDTQYF
many	NA	TRBV25-1	TRBJ2-5	TGTGCCAGCAGTGAATATACGAGGGCCGCGGAGACCCAGTACTTC	CASSEYTRAAETQYF
many	NA	TRBV6-5	TRBJ2-3	TGTGCCAGCAGTTACCGAATGTCGTGGAACACAGATACGCAGTATTTT	CASSYRMSWNTDTQYF
many	NA	TRBV3-1	TRBJ2-6	TGTGCCAGCAGCCGTCCGCCTCGGAAATCTGGGGCCAACGTCCTGACTTTC	CASSRPPRKSGANVLTF
NA	NA	TRBV29-1	TRBJ1-1	TGCAGCGTTGAGATCCGGGAGAACACTGAAGCTTTCTTT	CSVEIRENTEAFF
few	NA	TRBV4-1	TRBJ1-5	TGCGCCAGCAGCCAAGATTTATGGCTTAATCAGCCCCAGCATTTT	CASSQDLWLNQPQHF
NA	NA	TRBV20-1	TRBJ2-6	TGCAGTGCCTATCTGACTCGAAGAGGTTCTGGGGCCAACGTCCTGACTTTC	CSAYLTRRGSGANVLTF
many	TRBD1	TRBV15	TRBJ1-1	TGTGCCACCAGCAGGGACAGGGGTATGAACACTGAAGCTTTCTTT	CATSRDRGMNTEAFF
NA	NA	TRBV7-2	TRBJ2-3	TGTGCCAGCAGCTTATTTGGGCTAGCGAGTAGCACAGATACGCAGTATTTT	CASSLFGLASSTDTQYF
NA	NA	TRBV6-2/TRBV6-3	TRBJ1-2	TGTGCCAGCAGCCTCCGGAACAGAAGTGGCTACACCTTC	CASSLRNRSGYTF
few	TRBD1	TRBV11-3	TRBJ1-1	TGTGCCAGCAGCTCGTACAGGGGCCCGAACACTGAAGCTTTCTTT	CASSSYRGPNTEAFF
many	NA	TRBV5-4	TRBJ2-5	TGTGCCAGCAGCCGGGCGGGGGCGCTTGAGCAGTACTTC	CASSRAGALEQYF
few	TRBD2	TRBV18	TRBJ2-3	TGTGCCAGCTCACCAACTAGGTCGGCTAGCGGGGGGACTAGCACAGATACGCAGTATTTT	CASSPTRSASGGTSTDTQYF
many	NA	TRBV12-3/TRBV12-4	TRBJ2-3	TGTGCCAGCAGTCAATTCCCGCATGATACAGGGCCTCCCACAGATACGCAGTATTTT	CASSQFPHDTGPPTDTQYF
NA	NA	TRBV12-5	TRBJ1-1	TGTGCTAGTGGTTCTACAGAGAACACTGAAGCTTTCTTT	CASGSTENTEAFF